This TCR beta chain was retrieved from a study of OX40 agonist ivuxolimab in advanced cancers. As for the study in general: Checkpoint inhibitors had been given previously to about 38% of patients.

In regard to this clone: Its antigen is unidentified.

Some clones are missing from TCRdb's copy, which holds only in-frame ones; the method was immunoSEQ multiplex PCR. This table has approximately 17,000 clones, about four fifths appearing once. Study results and limitations: The study found that CD8+ T cells averaged more expanded clones than CD4+. Clonal expansion by week 6 occurred in CD4+ and CD8+ blood T cells (at 0.1 to 3.0 mg/kg). The investigators did not determine what antigen specificity the expanded peripheral T cells had.

Germline loops: CDR1 LGHNA, CDR2 YSLEER. V was trimmed by 4 bases and J by 4 bases, leaving 17 bases between them. This CDR3 contains 15 residues. The sequence was obtained from an adult with an advanced solid tumor such as melanoma, head and neck, liver or kidney cancer. The V gene is TRBV4-3, the J gene TRBJ2-7; D might be TRBD2 (6 bases). The sample was CD4+ or CD8+ T cells sorted from blood, taken in a trial of the OX40 agonist ivuxolimab. CDR3: CASSLGLQGGYEQYF. CDR3 coding DNA: TGCGCCAGCAGCCTGGGACTTCAGGGAGGTTACGAGCAGTACTTC.